Each of the 15 T cell receptor beta chains below was sequenced from the same sample in a study of T cells in Graves' hyperthyroidism and ophthalmopathy. RNA transcripts yielded amplified TCR beta CDR3 regions. With the HTBI primer set, the TCR CDR3 went through a first round of RT-PCR. TCRdb reanalysed the multiplex PCR reads using MiXCR and keeps one entry per CDR3 protein. The data show about 600,000 distinct CDR3 sequences, with around 16% seen just once and roughly 3% held by the top ten. What was sequenced was blood. These receptors were obtained from a woman aged 40 to 55 with Graves' ophthalmopathy.

This clonotype was recorded a few times. V and J are TRBV24-1 and TRBJ1-2; a weak D match, TRBD1 (5 bases). Germline values: CDR1 KGHDR, CDR2 SFDVKD. V dropped 4 bases and J dropped 6 bases, with 14 bases sitting between them. This CDR3 comprises 14 residues. CDR3 DNA sequence: TGTGCCACCAGTGACGGGACGGGTAGGGATGGCTACACCTTC. This translates into CATSDGTGRDGYTF.

This chain connects TRBV5-1 to TRBJ2-7; 9 bases map to TRBD2. There are 17 residues in the CDR3. Germline CDR1 reads SGHRS; CDR2 reads YFSETQ. V lost 0 bases to trimming and J lost 2 bases; unmatched junction nucleotides: 9. In DNA, the CDR3 is TGCGCCAGCAGCTTGGGAAGTAGCGGGAGTATCACCTACGAGCAGTACTTC. It translates to CASSLGSSGSITYEQYF.

This clonotype was seen many times. The rearrangement links TRBV6-2 or TRBV6-3 to TRBJ2-7; D may be TRBD1 (6 bases). The CDR3 is made up of 14 amino acids. Germline V gene data show CDR1 as MNHEY and CDR2 as SVGEGT. V lost 5 bases, J lost 1 base, and 12 bases lay in between. The CDR3 bases are TGTGCCAGCAGTCCCTGGACAGAATCCTACGAGCAGTACTTC. This sequence encodes CASSPWTESYEQYF.

This clonotype has a handful of counts. V is TRBV7-8 and J is TRBJ1-4; D is undetermined. V was clipped by 5 bases and J by 0 bases, with 13 bases between them. This CDR3 region has 16 residues. The germline CDR1 and CDR2 sequences are SGHVS and FQNEAQ. CDR3 residues: CASSPVVRATNEKLFF. CDR3 DNA: TGTGCCAGCAGCCCTGTTGTCCGTGCAACTAATGAAAAACTGTTTTTT. Looking up the rest from reference TRBV7-8 and TRBJ1-4 gives the full variable domain: GAGVSQSPRYKVAKRGQDVALRCDPISGHVSLFWYQQALGQGPEFLTYFQNEAQLDKSGLPSDRFFAERPEGSVSTLKIQRTQQEDSAVYLCASSPVVRATNEKLFFGSGTQLSVL.

This clonotype was found many times. This rearrangement joins TRBV28 to TRBJ2-1; the match to TRBD2 covers 8 bases. Germline V gene data show CDR1 as MDHEN and CDR2 as SYDVKM. The J segment lost 3 bases and the V segment lost 2 bases, leaving 3 bases of the junction unmatched. This CDR3 has 15 residues. In DNA form, the CDR3 reads TGTGCCAGCAGTTTACTAGCGGGTTACTACAATGAGCAGTTCTTC. Protein product: CASSLLAGYYNEQFF.

The V and J genes are TRBV7-9 and TRBJ1-1; D gene unclear. The CDR3 is 11 residues long. The ends were cut back, 5 bases at V and 11 bases at J, with 12 bases in the middle. Germline loops: CDR1 SEHNR, CDR2 FQNEAQ (reference sequence). The CDR3 loop reads CASSPESPAFF. The CDR3 DNA reads TGTGCCAGCAGCCCCGAATCCCCGGCTTTCTTT.

This clonotype was counted ten times or more. V is TRBV7-3 and J is TRBJ2-1; TRBD1 matches at 7 bases. Looked up from germline, CDR1 is SGHTA and CDR2 is FQGTGA. J gave up 4 bases and V 5 bases, and 8 bases lay outside the gene matches. The length of the CDR3 is 15 residues. CDR3 DNA sequence: TGTGCCAGCAGCAAGAACCCGGGACAGTACAATGAGCAGTTCTTC. Protein sequence: CASSKNPGQYNEQFF.

This clonotype was seen only a few times. The gene calls are TRBV2 and TRBJ1-2, with 7 bases aligning to TRBD1. This CDR3 is built from 12 residues. Germline V CDR1 and CDR2: SNHLY, FYNNEI. Trimming took 7 bases from V and 8 from J; bases not matched to a gene: 7. The CDR3 nucleotides are TGTGCCAGCACAACAGGGGTTCGAGGCTACACCTTC. This gives the protein CASTTGVRGYTF.

This sequence joins TRBV5-1 and TRBJ2-1, with D perhaps being TRBD1 or TRBD2 (7 bases each). The V gene's germline CDR1 is SGHRS and CDR2 YFSETQ. The V and J ends lost 5 bases and 4 bases respectively, with 16 bases between them. CDR3 length: 15 residues. This CDR3 reads CASSYRQGGYNEQFF. In DNA form, the CDR3 reads TGCGCCAGCAGTTACAGACAGGGAGGGTACAATGAGCAGTTCTTC.

This chain uses TRBV7-2 with TRBJ1-3; TRBD1 agrees at 9 bases. V shed 5 bases and J 4 bases; nucleotides not matched to a gene: 9. The CDR3 runs to 16 residues. Germline lookup yields CDR1 SGHTA and CDR2 FQGNSA. The CDR3 loop reads CASSLMGQGNGNTIYF. CDR3 coding DNA: TGTGCCAGCAGCCTTATGGGACAGGGCAACGGAAACACCATATATTTT.

This clonotype showed up many times. The chain links TRBV27 to TRBJ2-7, with 7 bases fitting TRBD2. The CDR3 covers 15 residues. Germline-derived CDR1 and CDR2 are MNHEY and SMNVEV (reference sequence). With 0 bases clipped from V and 3 bases from J, the junction kept 5 bases outside the gene matches. The CDR3 region has the DNA TGTGCCAGCAGTTTATCGGGGGTAGCGGGCTACGAGCAGTACTTC. Protein product: CASSLSGVAGYEQYF.

About this clonotype itself: A single base separates this from a much larger clone, so it may be a read error. Here the CDR3 DNA reads TGTGCCAGTTCGGGACCAACCGACCAAGGGACCCAGTACTTC. The encoded protein is CASSGPTDQGTQYF. The chain couples TRBV12-3 or TRBV12-4 to TRBJ2-5; D possibly matches TRBD1 or TRBD2 (5 bases each). This CDR3 is built from 14 residues.

This clonotype has a count of ten or more. The CDR3 DNA reads as TGTGCCTGGAGTGTAGGAGGGGGCGGATCCTACGAGCAGTACTTC. Translating gives CAWSVGGGGSYEQYF. The genes are TRBV30 and TRBJ2-7; TRBD1 might be the D (7 bases). Trimming cost V 0 bases and J 1 base, with 13 bases left between them. This CDR3 has 15 amino acids. CDR1 is GTSNPN and CDR2 is SVGIG in the germline V gene (reference sequence).

This clonotype has a count of ten or more. This chain joins TRBV11-2 and TRBJ1-3, with D possibly being TRBD1 (6 bases). Germline V lookup: CDR1 SGHAT, CDR2 FQNNGV. The CDR3 has 16 amino acids. V lost 0 bases to trimming and J lost 0 bases, with 9 bases between them. Here the CDR3 reads CASSLDTGLSGNTIYF. CDR3 coding DNA: TGTGCCAGCAGCTTAGATACAGGGCTCTCTGGAAACACCATATATTTT.

The chain joins TRBV18 to TRBJ1-1; D is unresolved. This CDR3 spans 16 amino acids. Germline V CDR1 and CDR2: KGHSH, LQKENI. V lost 4 bases and J 1 base, leaving 16 bases between the germline ends. CDR3 nucleotides: TGTGCCAGCTCACATTCCACAGTCCAGGAGAACACTGAAGCTTTCTTT. It translates to CASSHSTVQENTEAFF.